What follows describes a single TCR beta chain. Its antigen is not known. Documented treatment: roughly 19 received Ad26.COV2.S at low or high dose, single or two shots; roughly five received placebo; per-sample allocation not given. Repertoires come from day 63 after the first vaccine or placebo injection. An adult of 18-55 years in Boston served as donor. Using immunoSEQ multiplex PCR, the repertoire was profiled, and TCRdb retains in-frame clones only, with some absent. Of about 400,000 clones listed, about 88% are singletons. Trimming removed 3 bases from V and 3 bases from J, with 11 bases in between. Germline-derived CDR1 and CDR2 are MGHDK and SYGVNS. CDR3 size: 14 residues. This entry comes from a study of Ad26.COV2.S vaccination and SARS-CoV-2 variants. General study findings and limits: Spike-specific responses of CD8+ and CD4+ T cells were reported to display substantial breadth after vaccination. Overall T cell responses may have been underestimated by the analyses of TCR breadth and depth.

This sequence joins TRBV25-1 and TRBJ1-2; D remains ambiguous. The sample was peripheral blood, taken in a trial of Ad26.COV2.S vaccine versus placebo. The TCR was taken from a person aged 18-65 years who received the Ad26.COV2.S COVID-19 vaccine or a placebo. DNA for the CDR3: TGTGCCAGCAGTGAGGTTCAGAGAGACTATGGCTACACCTTC. It yields the protein CASSEVQRDYGYTF.